This T cell receptor beta chain was sequenced in a study of circulating tumor DNA in untreated peripheral T-cell lymphoma. Study findings and constraints: Tumor-specific clonotypes were found in about three quarters of patients.

The tumor tissue sample was taken at baseline before any treatment. On this clone: Its cognate antigen is unknown.

Repertoires were generated with immunoSEQ multiplex PCR, while TCRdb's copy carries only in-frame clones and drops some. In the table there are approximately 6,900 clones, approximately 75% of which are singletons. V lost 1 base and J lost 2; bases outside the gene matches: 4. Germline V gene lookup returns CDR1 SGHNT and CDR2 YENEEA. The CDR3 runs 15 residues. The source is a human donor with peripheral T-cell lymphoma. The specimen sequenced was tumor tissue. The V and J genes are TRBV11-3 and TRBJ1-2, with 7 bases aligning to TRBD1. CDR3 coding DNA: TGTGCCAGCAGCTTAGTGGGGACAGAGAACTATGGCTACACCTTC. Amino acid sequence: CASSLVGTENYGYTF.